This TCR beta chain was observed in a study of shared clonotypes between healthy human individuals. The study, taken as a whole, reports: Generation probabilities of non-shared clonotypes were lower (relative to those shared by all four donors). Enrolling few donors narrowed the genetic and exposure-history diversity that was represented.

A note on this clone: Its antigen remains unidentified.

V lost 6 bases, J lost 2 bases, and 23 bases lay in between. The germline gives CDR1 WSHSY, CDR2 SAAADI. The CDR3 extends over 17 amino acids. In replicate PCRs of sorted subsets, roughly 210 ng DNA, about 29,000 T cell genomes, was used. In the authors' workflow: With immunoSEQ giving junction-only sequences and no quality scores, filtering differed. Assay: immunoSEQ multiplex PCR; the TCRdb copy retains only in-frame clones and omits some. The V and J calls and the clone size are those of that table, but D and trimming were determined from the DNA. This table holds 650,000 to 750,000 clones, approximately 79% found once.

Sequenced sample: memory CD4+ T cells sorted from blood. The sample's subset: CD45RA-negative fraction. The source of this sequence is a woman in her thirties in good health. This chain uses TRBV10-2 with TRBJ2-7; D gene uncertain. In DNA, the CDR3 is TGCGCCAGCAGCCCGGCCCCGGGTCTGCAGAAGACCTACGAGCAGTACTTC. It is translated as CASSPAPGLQKTYEQYF.